These 25 T cell receptor beta chains were all obtained from the same sample, sequenced in a study of T cells after somatic rescue of genetic block. Sequenced by immunoSEQ multiplex PCR; TCRdb stores in-frame clones only, minus some. The sample has under 15,000 clones; roughly two thirds are singletons. The source material was peripheral blood mononuclear cells (PBMCs). The receptor source for this set is a boy aged 5-17 years.

The chain couples TRBV7-6 to TRBJ2-5; a possible D gene is TRBD1 (5 bases). Trimming shortened V by 1 base and J by 7 bases, and 10 bases separated the two germline ends. Germline assignment: CDR1 SGHVS and CDR2 FNYEAQ. The CDR3 length is 13 residues. CDR3 amino acids: CASSLGRVGTQYF. CDR3 DNA sequence: TGTGCCAGCAGCTTAGGCAGGGTTGGGACCCAGTACTTC.

This clone came up a few times. The CDR3 reads CASSLDRGDNQPQHF. The CDR3 region has the DNA TGTGCCAGCAGCTTGGACAGGGGAGACAATCAGCCCCAGCATTTT. This chain uses TRBV5-8 with TRBJ1-5; 7 bases align to TRBD1. There are 15 residues in the CDR3. V dropped 0 bases and J dropped 3; count of bases not matched to a gene: 3. Per germline, CDR1 SGHTS and CDR2 YDEGEE.

The chain links TRBV6-7 to TRBJ1-6, with 10 bases fitting TRBD1. TRBV6-7 is an open reading frame whose function is uncertain. CDR3 size: 19 residues. V shed 0 bases and J 8 bases; nucleotides not matched to a gene: 13. CDR3 sequence (DNA): TGTGCCAGCAGTTACTCGATCGCAGTTTCGACAGGGGGCGATTCACCCCTCCACTTT. Its protein is CASSYSIAVSTGGDSPLHF.

The chain links TRBV5-1 to TRBJ1-4; D is possibly TRBD1 (6 bases). The CDR3 length is 14 residues. Trimming removed 5 bases from V and 6 bases from J, with 14 bases in between. CDR1 is SGHRS and CDR2 is YFSETQ in the germline V gene. CDR3 loop: CASRSAGEDEKLFF. CDR3 DNA: TGCGCCAGCAGGTCAGCAGGGGAAGATGAAAAACTGTTTTTT.

The chain links TRBV9 to TRBJ2-7; 8 bases are shared with TRBD1. CDR1 and CDR2 from the germline V gene are SGDLS and YYNGEE. This CDR3 is built from 15 residues. V lost 0 bases to trimming and J lost 4 bases; unmatched junction nucleotides: 6. CDR3 sequence (DNA): TGTGCCAGCAGCGTAGGACAGGGGAGAGGTTACGAGCAGTACTTC. As protein: CASSVGQGRGYEQYF.

The chain couples TRBV11-2 to TRBJ2-7; perhaps TRBD1 as D (6 bases). The CDR3 length is 16 residues. Trimming left V 3 bases short and J 3 bases short, with 18 bases between. Germline assignment: CDR1 SGHAT and CDR2 FQNNGV. The CDR3 is CASSFPDSLRLYEQYF. CDR3 bases: TGTGCCAGCAGCTTCCCGGACAGTCTCCGCCTCTACGAGCAGTACTTC.

This clone has just one count. The rearrangement joins TRBV30 to TRBJ1-2; 11 nucleotides match TRBD1. Losses at the gene ends were 3 bases for V and 9 bases for J; bases not matched to a gene: 6. CDR1 is GTSNPN, CDR2 SVGIG, per germline (reference sequence). CDR3 length: 13 residues. The CDR3 DNA reads TGTGCCTGGAGCCACGGGACAGGGGGAAGCTACACCTTC. Translating it yields CAWSHGTGGSYTF.

The chain uses TRBV27 and TRBJ1-1; possible D gene TRBD1, 5 bases. The CDR3 sequence is 14 residues long. The V end was cut by 2 bases, the J end by 1 base, with 8 bases between. The germline CDR1 and CDR2 sequences are MNHEY and SMNVEV (reference sequence). The CDR3 here is CASSLLGGNTEAFF. In DNA form, the CDR3 reads TGTGCCAGCAGTTTACTCGGGGGGAACACTGAAGCTTTCTTT.

The gene calls are TRBV30 and TRBJ2-7; 11 bases line up with TRBD1. Germline V gene lookup returns CDR1 GTSNPN and CDR2 SVGIG (reference sequence). CDR3 length equals 12 residues. V gave up 5 bases and J gave up 6 bases; unmatched junction bases: 3. The CDR3 loop is CAWVGQGAEQYF. The CDR3 coding sequence is TGTGCCTGGGTCGGACAGGGGGCCGAGCAGTACTTC.

The sample holds a few counts of this clone. This chain joins TRBV6-5 and TRBJ2-7; maybe TRBD2 (5 bases). The V and J ends lost 2 bases and 6 bases respectively, with 11 bases between them. This CDR3 comprises 13 residues. Per germline, CDR1 MNHEY and CDR2 SVGAGI. The CDR3, as DNA: TGTGCCAGCAGTTACGAGAGGGTTAGCGAGCAGTACTTC. It specifies CASSYERVSEQYF.

This chain links TRBV5-5 with TRBJ2-7; no definite D call. Looked up from germline, CDR1 is SGHKS and CDR2 is YYEKEE (reference sequence). The CDR3 is 16 residues long. Trimming removed 0 bases at V and 3 bases at J, with 16 bases between. The CDR3 DNA sequence: TGTGCCAGCAGCTTGGCCTTCTCACGATCCTTCTACGAGCAGTACTTC. Translation: CASSLAFSRSFYEQYF.

The chain carries TRBV19 and TRBJ1-1; no firm D call. The V end lost 2 bases, the J end lost 3 bases, and 4 bases lay between the germline ends. The germline CDR1 and CDR2 sequences are LNHDA and SQIVND (reference sequence). This CDR3 is built from 12 residues. The CDR3 loop reads CASSITHTEAFF. In DNA form, the CDR3 reads TGTGCCAGTAGTATAACGCACACTGAAGCTTTCTTT.

This clone was recorded only once. This chain connects TRBV30 to TRBJ2-5; D is unresolved. V lost 3 bases and J 3 bases, leaving 11 bases between the germline ends. Germline V lookup: CDR1 GTSNPN, CDR2 SVGIG (reference sequence). The CDR3 extends over 13 amino acids. The CDR3 nucleotides read TGTGCCTGGAGGCAGTGGGCAAAAGAGACCCAGTACTTC. It encodes CAWRQWAKETQYF.

V usage is TRBV5-5 and J usage is TRBJ1-5; TRBD1 is a possible D gene (5 bases). CDR1 is SGHKS and CDR2 is YYEKEE in the germline V gene (reference sequence). V gave up 0 bases and J gave up 4 bases, with 17 bases separating them. The CDR3 extends over 17 amino acids. CDR3 region: CASSLGQGGGWNQPQHF. CDR3 sequence (DNA): TGTGCCAGCAGCTTGGGGCAGGGTGGGGGGTGGAATCAGCCCCAGCATTTT. The full variable domain, with the rest looked up from reference TRBV5-5 and TRBJ1-5, is DAGVTQSPTHLIKTRGQQVTLRCSPISGHKSVSWYQQVLGQGPQFIFQYYEKEERGRGNFPDRFSARQFPNYSSELNVNALLLGDSALYLCASSLGQGGGWNQPQHFGDGTRLSIL.

The genes are TRBV19 and TRBJ1-2; D perhaps matches TRBD1 (5 bases). CDR1 and CDR2 from the germline V gene are LNHDA and SQIVND (reference sequence). V was pared by 3 bases and J by 7 bases, with 12 bases between. This CDR3 region has 13 residues. CDR3 DNA: TGTGCCAGTAGTATCACGGGGGAGGGTGGCTACACCTTC. Residues: CASSITGEGGYTF. Full variable domain (outside the CDR3, taken from reference TRBV19 and TRBJ1-2): DGGITQSPKYLFRKEGQNVTLSCEQNLNHDAMYWYRQDPGQGLRLIYYSQIVNDFQKGDIAEGYSVSREKKESFPLTVTSAQKNPTAFYLCASSITGEGGYTFGSGTRLTVV.

The chain combines TRBV5-1 with TRBJ2-7; no reliable D call. The V gene lost 0 bases and the J gene lost 0 bases, with 7 bases spanning the gap. The CDR3 has 14 residues. Germline V CDR1 and CDR2: SGHRS, YFSETQ. The CDR3: CASSLEPVSYEQYF. The DNA of the CDR3 is TGCGCCAGCAGCTTGGAACCAGTCTCCTACGAGCAGTACTTC.

Comments on this clone: Germline is not matched at one junction end, which may reflect a read error. Other DNA sequences in this specimen translate into the identical CDR3. The chain is built from TRBV5-1 and TRBJ2-7; D is perhaps TRBD1 (5 bases). This CDR3 has 14 amino acids. Germline V CDR1 and CDR2: SGHRS, YFSETQ. The CDR3 DNA reads as TGCGCCAGCAGCTTGGCCGGACACCCTAACGAGCAATACTTC. Its protein is CASSLAGHPNEQYF.

V gene TRBV18 combines with J gene TRBJ1-2; no clear D. Germline V lookup: CDR1 KGHSH, CDR2 LQKENI. V was shortened by 2 bases and J by 5 bases, with 9 bases between the two germline ends. This CDR3 comprises 13 residues. The CDR3: CASSPMATYGYTF. As DNA, the CDR3 is TGTGCCAGCTCACCAATGGCGACGTATGGCTACACCTTC.

The chain couples TRBV19 to TRBJ2-6, with a possible D match to TRBD1 (5 bases). The germline gives CDR1 LNHDA, CDR2 SQIVND (reference sequence). Trimming took off 1 base at V and 2 bases at J, with 6 bases between the two ends. The CDR3 length is 15 residues. The CDR3 region has the DNA TGTGCCAGTAGTATAGCAGGGACTGGGGCCAACGTCCTGACTTTC. Residues: CASSIAGTGANVLTF. The variable domain in full, completed from reference TRBV19 and TRBJ2-6, reads DGGITQSPKYLFRKEGQNVTLSCEQNLNHDAMYWYRQDPGQGLRLIYYSQIVNDFQKGDIAEGYSVSREKKESFPLTVTSAQKNPTAFYLCASSIAGTGANVLTFGAGSRLTVL.

There are a few counts of this clone. This chain connects TRBV7-9 to TRBJ1-2, with TRBD1 matching 9 bases. After removal of 7 bases from V and 4 bases from J, the junction contained 7 bases not matched to a gene. The CDR3 runs 14 residues. Germline loops: CDR1 SEHNR, CDR2 FQNEAQ (reference sequence). CDR3 region: CASIQQGAVYGYTF. The DNA of the CDR3 is TGTGCCAGCATTCAACAGGGGGCTGTCTATGGCTACACCTTC.

The gene calls are TRBV6-6 and TRBJ2-2, with 7 nucleotides matching TRBD1. V lost 5 bases and J lost 5; bases outside the gene matches: 8. The CDR3 totals 15 residues. Germline V CDR1 and CDR2: MNHNY, SVGAGI (reference sequence). The CDR3 DNA follows: TGTGCCAGCAGTCCAGGAAGGGGGCTGACCGGGGAGCTGTTTTTT. Translated: CASSPGRGLTGELFF.

The J gene is TRBJ1-4, the V gene TRBV18, with 7 positions matching TRBD1. The junction had 6 bases not matched to a gene; V was cut back by 5 bases and J by 6 bases. The V gene's germline CDR1 is KGHSH and CDR2 LQKENI. The CDR3 runs 14 residues. CDR3 in DNA: TGTGCCAGCTCATCAGGGGGTTCGGATGAAAAACTGTTTTTT. This sequence encodes CASSSGGSDEKLFF.

J is TRBJ1-5 and V is TRBV18, with a weak D call TRBD1 (6 bases). Trimming left V 5 bases short and J 6 bases short, with 17 bases between. The CDR3 sequence is 15 residues long. CDR1 and CDR2 (germline): KGHSH, LQKENI. In DNA form, the CDR3 reads TGTGCCAGCTCAGAGGGACAAGCGGGCGCTCAGCCCCAGCATTTT. It codes for CASSEGQAGAQPQHF. The full variable domain, its missing parts supplied by reference TRBV18 and TRBJ1-5, is NAGVMQNPRHLVRRRGQEARLRCSPMKGHSHVYWYRQLPEEGLKFMVYLQKENIIDESGMPKERFSAEFPKEGPSILRIQQVVRGDSAAYFCASSEGQAGAQPQHFGDGTRLSIL.

The chain carries TRBV28 and TRBJ2-7; 9 bases align to TRBD1. This CDR3 has 14 residues. Trimming removed 5 bases from V and 2 bases from J; junction bases left unmatched: 4. Germline CDR1 reads MDHEN; CDR2 reads SYDVKM. This CDR3 is CASSHRGLPYEQYF. The CDR3 DNA sequence: TGTGCCAGCAGTCACAGGGGGCTCCCCTACGAGCAGTACTTC.

The rearrangement links TRBV6-6 to TRBJ1-6; D gene ambiguous. Trimming took off 5 bases at V and 4 bases at J, with 12 bases between the two ends. The V gene's germline CDR1 is MNHNY and CDR2 SVGAGI (reference sequence). The CDR3 loop spans 15 amino acids. CDR3 in amino acids: CASSPSEVYNSPLHF. In DNA, the CDR3 is TGTGCCAGCAGTCCCTCGGAAGTTTATAATTCACCCCTCCACTTT.